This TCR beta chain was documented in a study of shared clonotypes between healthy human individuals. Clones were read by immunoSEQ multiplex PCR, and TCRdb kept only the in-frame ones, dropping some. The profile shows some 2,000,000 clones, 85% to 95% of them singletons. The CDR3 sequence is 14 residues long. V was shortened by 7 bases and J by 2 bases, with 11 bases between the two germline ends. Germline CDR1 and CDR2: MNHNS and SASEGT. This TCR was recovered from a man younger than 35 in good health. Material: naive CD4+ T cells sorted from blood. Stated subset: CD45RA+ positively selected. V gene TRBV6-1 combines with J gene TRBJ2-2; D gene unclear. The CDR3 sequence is CASNQHLNTGELFF. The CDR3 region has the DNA TGTGCCAGCAATCAACACCTTAACACCGGGGAGCTGTTTTTT.